This TCR beta chain was sequenced during a study of T cell changes during pregnancy in multiple sclerosis. Only in-frame clones appear in the TCRdb table, and some are missing; sequencing was by immunoSEQ multiplex PCR. The sample lists about 20,000 clones; around 90% were seen once. V lost 0 bases, J lost 1 base, and 2 bases stayed unmatched. Germline CDR1 GTSNPN, CDR2 SVGIG (reference sequence). This CDR3 contains 15 residues. The origin of this receptor is a female donor in good health, enrolled as a control in a pregnancy study. The gene calls are TRBV30 and TRBJ2-3; TRBD2 aligns across 9 bases. Sample: CD8+ T cells from peripheral blood mononuclear cells, taken in the third trimester of pregnancy. Here the CDR3 reads CAWSVSSGGTDTQYF. As DNA, the CDR3 is TGTGCCTGGAGTGTGTCTAGCGGGGGCACAGATACGCAGTATTTT.